This T cell receptor beta chain was captured by sequencing in a study of cytomegalovirus exposure and HLA in healthy donors (dated 2017 in TCRdb). Regarding the research as a whole: According to an earlier analysis of a few hundred of the donors, about 179 million T cells yielded 120 million or so unique TCR beta sequences and about 300 Gb of sequence data. An early release covering around 630 HLA-typed donors comprised about 310 gigabases of sequencing data and 65 million to 100 million unique TCR sequences. The genetic ancestry cluster associated with self-reported Caucasian donors included 65% to 90% of the roughly 400 genotyped donors. The study aimed to test whether cataloging public T cell receptors could reveal signatures of past pathogen exposure. The T cell repertoires of around 670 subjects were profiled by immunosequencing and related to cytomegalovirus serostatus. A separate validation cohort of 100 to 150 different subjects was used in addition to the roughly 700-subject first cohort. To predict cytomegalovirus infection status, the study combined high-throughput TCR immunosequencing, statistical association of individual TCRs with disease status, and machine learning. To study patterns of TCR occurrence, a later analysis re-analyzed previously published TCR beta repertoires from 600 to 750 donors and added high-resolution HLA genotyping. Rather than drawing on any new phenotypic data, the later analysis identified candidate immune exposures from TCR beta sequences and the way those sequences occurred across donors. An earlier analysis of fewer than 700 of the donors applied high-throughput TCR beta sequencing to assess whether each TCR beta V gene segment acted as functional or pseudogenic. Alongside the repertoire data, information on donor age, sex, ethnicity and CMV serostatus was compiled. In a later genetic analysis, genome-wide SNP genotypes for about three fifths of the roughly 670 donors were used, and that subset was treated as a discovery cohort. Every repertoire in the discovery cohort had been generated on one and the same sequencing platform. Class I and class II HLA loci were covered by the typing at four-digit resolution. The number of donors typed differed by locus, with 629-630 for A, B, C, DRB1 and DQB1, roughly 520 for DQA1, 600 to 610 for DPA1, and some 470 for DPB1. Roughly 5 DR-DQ haplotypes were handled as single units for association and clustering, since linkage in the cohort was strong. On average, about 240,000 unique TCR beta nucleotide sequences were sequenced per donor among 398 genotyped donors of the cohort, with roughly 19% of those sequences being non-productive. The paper's findings and limits, for the study overall: Most CMV-associated TCR beta chains appeared to be HLA-restricted in a later analysis, and the HLA associations seemed to be driven largely by CMV exposure. In a later analysis, several top co-occurrence clusters were reported to appear linked to parvovirus B19, influenza, CMV and Epstein-Barr virus. In vitro tests confirmed that three of the cytomegalovirus-associated TCR beta chains recognize cytomegalovirus antigens. A total of 150 to 200 TCR beta chains were listed by the study as associated with cytomegalovirus. In a later analysis, HLA-associated TCR beta chains showed more clonal expansion and lower generation probabilities than non-associated chains that were equally common. According to a later genetic analysis, donors in an Asian-associated ancestry cluster had fewer N-insertions in productive TCRs than the approximately 710-donor mean. The cohort was sequenced for TCR beta chains only, and without alpha or paired-chain data the features that could be detected were limited. The authors suggested that the approach could potentially be generalized to other disease states and immunological phenotypes. Because some donors lacked HLA typing at each locus, the association tests relied only on the typed subset. Most TCR sequences were observed very rarely across donors, whereas some public TCRs were present in many individuals. An association between a missense DCLRE1C variant and V-gene and J-gene trimming of TCR beta chains was found in a later genetic analysis and replicated in an independent cohort. Presence/absence analyses assumed roughly uniform sequencing depth across donors, an assumption that may not hold. Roughly 17 rarely observed V segments, including chromosome 9 orphons, were excluded from the earlier analysis of approximately 500 of the donors because counts were too low. For the cohort, immune exposure information was limited to CMV serostatus. In a later analysis, the rate of TCR association differed among HLA loci, with DRB1 alleles having the most associated TCRs and HLA-C alleles having the fewest. In an earlier analysis of some 540 of the donors, most TCR beta V segments appeared in productive rearrangements about 87% or about 30% of the time, broadly matching IMGT annotations. A cluster of highly shared sequence variants was judged likely to be a technical artifact of the sequencing pipeline. A later analysis associated 16,951 TCR beta sequences with specific HLA alleles at a false discovery rate of 0.05. Some IMGT-functional V segments, including TRBV6-2 and TRBV6-3, could not be told apart with the 87-base-pair reads, so those segments were excluded. Cytomegalovirus status was reported to be diagnosed by the classifier with high specificity and sensitivity in both the original and validation cohorts. A further reported finding was that TCR beta sequences accurately predicted the HLA-A and HLA-B alleles for most subjects in the first cohort. When HLA alleles, especially DR and DQ, strongly co-occurred, TCR associations were difficult to assign to individual alleles. Linkage disequilibrium might explain the correlated functional status among segregating V segments, but an unknown experimental factor could not be excluded.

As to this clone: Its antigen remains undetermined. Base qualities are not recorded, but no much larger clone differs from it by a single base.

Libraries were constructed by the immunoSEQ multiplex PCR assay. A mixture of 60 forward primers for TCR Vbeta segments and 13 reverse primers for TCR Jbeta segments was used in the multiplex PCR. The CDR3 region of rearranged TCR beta genes was amplified from genomic DNA with a multiplex PCR assay. Amplified TCR beta libraries were sequenced as 87-base-pair reads on the Illumina HiSeq System. Concerning the study's data processing: In a later analysis, tens of millions of unique TCR beta chains were counted across the approximately 640 repertoires, and some 10 million of these chains were shared by at least two donors. Raw reads were error-corrected and collapsed into unique sequences by a nearest-neighbor algorithm in which closely related sequences were merged to remove PCR and sequencing errors. Alignment of CDR3 sequences to IMGT reference sequences was used to assign V, D and J gene segments. Each retained sequence needed at least a six-nucleotide match to both a V gene segment and a J gene segment. Rearrangements were called productive when the CDR3 lacked stop codons and stayed in frame with V and J; all others were non-productive. Following IMGT convention, CDR3 was defined as the stretch from the second conserved V-encoded cysteine up to the conserved J-encoded phenylalanine. The earlier analysis of more than 450 of the donors excluded sequences that lacked an unambiguous match to a single V gene segment. In an earlier analysis of 450 to 700 of the donors, V segments were called functional above 56.7% productive rearrangements and were called segregating when the between-donor standard deviation exceeded 5%. A statistical classification framework was developed to diagnose cytomegalovirus status using the catalog of TCR beta chain sequences. V and J gene assignment, in a later analysis, came from comparing TCR nucleotide sequences with IMGT/GENE-DB human TR gene sequences. A later analysis assigned CDR3 sequences and most-parsimonious VDJ recombination scenarios with the TCRdist pipeline. In a later analysis, each TCR beta chain was defined by its CDR3 amino acid sequence together with its V-gene family, and reads lacking a unique V-gene family were excluded. A later analysis removed several hundred highly shared, low-generation-probability nucleotide sequences to deal with suspected cross-contamination and a sequencing artifact. In a later analysis, a clonal expansion index was calculated for each public chain from normalized within-repertoire ranks of inferred template counts. In a later analysis, generation probabilities were computed with a VDJ recombination model fitted to out-of-frame rearrangements, and the resulting probabilities were checked against IGoR. Hypergeometric tests were used in a later analysis to score TCR-TCR, TCR-HLA and TCR-CMV co-occurrence, with a repertoire-size bias correction applied to the TCR pairs. A later analysis estimated false discovery rates by permuting HLA or CMV assignments 20 times. In a later analysis, co-occurring TCRs were grouped using DBSCAN, and TCRdist sequence similarity was added for clustering within HLA-allele-positive subsets. Co-occurrence clustering excluded repertoires with fewer than 30,000 or more than 120,000 public chains, plus five with anomalous nucleotide sharing. Held by TCRdb, this immuneACCESS table contains in-frame sequences only and omits some clones. Under half of the omission traces to an unresolved V gene where checked; the cause of the rest is unknown. V, J and clone size are taken as reported in that table, and D and trimming were inferred from the DNA itself. In all, the sample holds around 130,000 clones, and roughly 79% of those were seen once. Under 3% of the sample lies in the top ten.

Relative to germline, V is 11 bases shorter and J is 2 bases shorter, with 12 bases between their ends. Sequences MDHEN (CDR1) and SYDVKM (CDR2) are obtained from the germline V gene. CDR3 length: 12 amino acids, cysteine to phenylalanine. Left in the record is the CDR3 DNA by itself, 36 bases read in frame from the first base. The cohort consisted of hundreds of healthy bone marrow donors. At the time of sampling, every cohort member was nominally healthy, though immune exposures that went unrecorded were likely present. The donor tested CMV seronegative and was one of the 352 seronegative cohort members. Each donor provided a peripheral blood sample, and peripheral blood mononuclear cells were used for TCR beta sequencing. Genomic DNA was extracted from the blood cell samples with the Qiagen DNeasy Blood Extraction Kit.

The source material was PBMCs. This receptor was identified in a boy aged 2 to 10 in good health and CMV-seronegative. The chain couples TRBV28 to TRBJ1-1; tentative D gene TRBD1, with 6 bases matching. The CDR3 region: CAGRGPNTEAFF. The nucleotide sequence reads TGTGCCGGGCGGGGGCCTAACACTGAAGCTTTCTTT.